The 10 T cell receptor beta chains below come from one sample, sequenced in a study of patients and donors after allogeneic stem cell transplantation. TCRdb ran MiXCR on the RT-PCR reads and lists one entry per CDR3 protein. The table shows approximately 140,000 distinct CDR3 sequences, with about two fifths occurring only once. The sample was blood, either unsorted or a sorted T cell fraction (not recorded which). Every receptor here comes from a human donor who was either an allogeneic HSCT recipient or a stem cell or donor lymphocyte infusion donor (not recorded which). It is not recorded whose cells these are; they may come from a transplant donor.

This clonotype came up a few times. The chain has TRBV9 and TRBJ1-2, with TRBD1 as a possible D gene (5 bases). V lost 0 bases to trimming and J lost 3 bases, with 12 bases between them. Germline CDR1 reads SGDLS; CDR2 reads YYNGEE. This CDR3 has 15 residues. The CDR3 protein is CASSVGETGYYGYTF. The CDR3 DNA is TGTGCCAGCAGCGTAGGGGAAACAGGCTACTATGGCTACACCTTC.

This clonotype was seen a few times. The chain is built from TRBV24-1 and TRBJ1-4; no firm D call. V dropped 3 bases and J dropped 7 bases, with 11 bases sitting between them. This CDR3 region has 14 residues. Germline V gene lookup returns CDR1 KGHDR and CDR2 SFDVKD. This chain's CDR3 is CATSDAGLGEKLFF. CDR3 DNA sequence: TGTGCCACCAGTGATGCCGGCTTAGGTGAAAAACTGTTTTTT.

V is TRBV7-9 and J is TRBJ1-2; the D gene is possibly TRBD1 (6 bases). V lost 5 bases and J lost 1, with 20 bases in between. In germline, CDR1 is SEHNR, CDR2 FQNEAQ (reference sequence). This CDR3 has 17 residues. For the CDR3, the DNA is TGTGCCAGCAGCAACTTCGCAGGACAGTCGGATAACTATGGCTACACCTTC. This gives the protein CASSNFAGQSDNYGYTF.

This clonotype was observed a handful of times. The chain links TRBV27 to TRBJ1-5; 7 bases agree with TRBD1. The CDR3 has 15 residues. Trimming cost V 6 bases and J 5 bases; bases outside gene matches: 10. Germline V gene data show CDR1 as MNHEY and CDR2 as SMNVEV (reference sequence). The CDR3 nucleotides read TGTGCCAGCAGCCCGACAGGGCAGTCGTATCAGCCCCAGCATTTT. Protein product: CASSPTGQSYQPQHF.

The rearrangement links TRBV5-1 to TRBJ1-1; D not resolved. The CDR3 length is 15 residues. Germline loops: CDR1 SGHRS, CDR2 YFSETQ. Trimming pared 2 bases from V and 0 bases from J, leaving 11 bases between. Here the CDR3 DNA reads TGCGCCAGCAGCTTCGGGTCAAAGATGAACACTGAAGCTTTCTTT. Protein: CASSFGSKMNTEAFF. The variable domain in full, with the rest retrieved from reference TRBV5-1 and TRBJ1-1, is KAGVTQTPRYLIKTRGQQVTLSCSPISGHRSVSWYQQTPGQGLQFLFEYFSETQRNKGNFPGRFSGRQFSNSRSEMNVSTLELGDSALYLCASSFGSKMNTEAFFGQGTRLTVV.

V and J are TRBV6-5 and TRBJ1-2; D is unresolved. CDR1 is MNHEY and CDR2 is SVGAGI in the germline V gene. There are 15 residues in the CDR3. V lost 2 bases to trimming and J lost 1 base, with 11 bases between them. CDR3 loop: CASSYERGINYGYTF. The CDR3 nucleotides read TGTGCCAGCAGTTACGAGCGAGGCATTAACTATGGCTACACCTTC.

The gene calls are TRBV5-5 and TRBJ1-1, with D possibly TRBD1 on 6 matching bases. Germline V gene data show CDR1 as SGHKS and CDR2 as YYEKEE (reference sequence). This CDR3 contains 15 residues. V gave up 1 base and J gave up 0 bases, with 10 bases separating them. CDR3 protein: CASSLYPGVNTEAFF. For the CDR3, the DNA is TGTGCCAGCAGCTTGTATCCAGGGGTGAACACTGAAGCTTTCTTT. The variable domain in full, with the rest retrieved from reference TRBV5-5 and TRBJ1-1, is DAGVTQSPTHLIKTRGQQVTLRCSPISGHKSVSWYQQVLGQGPQFIFQYYEKEERGRGNFPDRFSARQFPNYSSELNVNALLLGDSALYLCASSLYPGVNTEAFFGQGTRLTVV.

The rearrangement uses TRBV20-1 and TRBJ2-1, with D possibly being TRBD1 or TRBD2 (5 bases each). V was trimmed by 5 bases and J by 9 bases, leaving 11 bases between them. Germline loops: CDR1 DFQATT, CDR2 SNEGSKA (reference sequence). The CDR3 is 11 residues long. The CDR3 nucleotides are TGCAGTGCTCTTCCAGGGACTGAGCAGTTCTTC. This gives the protein CSALPGTEQFF.

The J gene is TRBJ2-4, the V gene TRBV7-6, with 9 bases lining up with TRBD1. Trimming at V came to 4 bases and at J to 3 bases, leaving 13 bases not matched to a gene. CDR3 length: 18 amino acids. Germline loops: CDR1 SGHVS, CDR2 FNYEAQ. The CDR3 sequence: CASSYRDRVTRGKNIQYF. CDR3 nucleotides: TGTGCCAGCAGCTACCGGGACAGGGTAACCAGGGGCAAAAACATTCAGTACTTC.

This clonotype was seen more than once but under ten times. The rearrangement joins TRBV9 to TRBJ1-3, with 8 positions matching TRBD1. After removal of 3 bases from V and 5 bases from J, the junction contained 10 bases not matched to a gene. This CDR3 region has 16 residues. Germline CDR1 SGDLS, CDR2 YYNGEE. This CDR3 is CASSATPDRVRNTIYF. As DNA, the CDR3 is TGTGCCAGCAGCGCTACCCCGGACAGGGTGAGAAACACCATATATTTT.